Below, 8 T cell receptor beta chains from the same sample are listed, as sequenced in a study of blood T cell repertoires in COVID-19. Data came from immunoSEQ multiplex PCR; TCRdb stores just in-frame clones and leaves some out. Seen here are about 90,000 clones, roughly four fifths observed once, and the top ten hold around 6.6%. Sequenced sample: peripheral blood. The receptors stem from a man in his 60s with acute or convalescent COVID-19.

The CDR3 DNA reads TGTGCCAGCAGCTTATACCGGGTCGGCAATCAGCCCCAGCATTTT. Its protein is CASSLYRVGNQPQHF. The chain employs TRBV7-8 and TRBJ1-5; D not resolved. V was trimmed by 2 bases and J by 2 bases, leaving 10 bases between them. Germline CDR1 and CDR2: SGHVS and FQNEAQ. The CDR3 contains 15 residues. Looking up the rest from reference TRBV7-8 and TRBJ1-5 gives the full variable domain: GAGVSQSPRYKVAKRGQDVALRCDPISGHVSLFWYQQALGQGPEFLTYFQNEAQLDKSGLPSDRFFAERPEGSVSTLKIQRTQQEDSAVYLCASSLYRVGNQPQHFGDGTRLSIL.

V and J are TRBV9 and TRBJ2-5; 8 bases are a match to TRBD1. In germline, CDR1 is SGDLS, CDR2 YYNGEE. J was trimmed by 1 base and V by 8 bases; bases with no gene match: 7. The CDR3 totals 14 residues. The DNA of the CDR3 is TGTGCCAGTGCCAGACAGGGGATCCAAGAGACCCAGTACTTC. Protein: CASARQGIQETQYF.

The rearrangement uses TRBV11-1 and TRBJ1-4, with TRBD1 matching over 8 bases. Germline assignment: CDR1 SGHAT and CDR2 FQDESV (reference sequence). Trimming at V came to 5 bases and at J to 3 bases, leaving 2 bases not matched to a gene. The CDR3 has 14 amino acids. The CDR3 sequence: CASSRGQANEKLFF. CDR3 sequence (DNA): TGTGCCAGCAGCCGGGGACAGGCTAATGAAAAACTGTTTTTT.

The chain carries TRBV9 and TRBJ1-2, with TRBD1 as a possible D gene (6 bases). The CDR3 contains 14 residues. Germline V gene sequence: CDR1 SGDLS, CDR2 YYNGEE. Trimming removed 0 bases at V and 4 bases at J, with 10 bases between. CDR3 amino acids: CASSVVGGLYGYTF. The CDR3 coding sequence is TGTGCCAGCAGCGTAGTGGGGGGGCTCTATGGCTACACCTTC.

V and J are TRBV7-8 and TRBJ1-2; 9 bases align to TRBD1. V dropped 0 bases and J dropped 4; count of bases not matched to a gene: 3. Looked up from germline, CDR1 is SGHVS and CDR2 is FQNEAQ. The CDR3 totals 15 residues. CDR3 residues: CASSLATGGGYGYTF. In nucleotides, the CDR3 is TGTGCCAGCAGCTTAGCGACAGGGGGTGGCTATGGCTACACCTTC. The complete variable domain, with remaining parts taken from reference TRBV7-8 and TRBJ1-2, reads GAGVSQSPRYKVAKRGQDVALRCDPISGHVSLFWYQQALGQGPEFLTYFQNEAQLDKSGLPSDRFFAERPEGSVSTLKIQRTQQEDSAVYLCASSLATGGGYGYTFGSGTRLTVV.

This clone was counted between two and nine times. The V call is TRBV11-2, the J call TRBJ2-1, with 11 bases aligning to TRBD2. Germline loops: CDR1 SGHAT, CDR2 FQNNGV. With 5 bases clipped from V and 6 bases from J, the junction kept 0 bases outside the gene matches. This CDR3 is built from 13 residues. The CDR3 DNA is TGTGCCAGCAGCGGGACTAGCGGCAATGAGCAGTTCTTC. This gives the protein CASSGTSGNEQFF.

This clone was seen a single time. The chain has TRBV3-1 (or the pseudogene TRBV3-2) and TRBJ2-1, with 10 bases that match TRBD2. CDR1 and CDR2 (germline): LGHDT, YNNKEL (reference sequence). CDR3 length: 15 amino acids. With 3 bases clipped from V and 4 bases from J, the junction kept 3 bases outside the gene matches. CDR3 DNA sequence: TGTGCCAGCAGCCAGGGACTAGCGTGGTACAATGAGCAGTTCTTC. It encodes CASSQGLAWYNEQFF.

This chain links TRBV7-2 with TRBJ1-1; D unclear. V lost 2 bases, J lost 5 bases, and 18 bases lay in between. Germline lookup yields CDR1 SGHTA and CDR2 FQGNSA. The CDR3 contains 16 residues. CDR3 in amino acids: CASSLLEANRGTEAFF. In nucleotides, the CDR3 is TGTGCCAGCAGCTTATTGGAGGCAAATCGGGGAACTGAAGCTTTCTTT. The whole variable domain, filled in from reference TRBV7-2 and TRBJ1-1, reads GAGVSQSPSNKVTEKGKDVELRCDPISGHTALYWYRQSLGQGLEFLIYFQGNSAPDKSGLPSDRFSAERTGGSVSTLTIQRTQQEDSAVYLCASSLLEANRGTEAFFGQGTRLTVV.